This entry is about one T cell receptor beta chain. Sequencing was performed with immunoSEQ multiplex PCR; in TCRdb, only in-frame clones are kept and a portion is missing. The sample carries fewer than 400,000 clones, around 84% recorded once. This specimen belongs to a study of blood T cell repertoires in COVID-19. The germline V gene encodes CDR1 SNHLY and CDR2 FYNNEI. The CDR3 has 15 amino acids. V trimming: 9 bases; J trimming: 0 bases; junction bases outside the gene matches: 10. This rearrangement joins TRBV2 to TRBJ1-1; 7 nucleotides match TRBD1. The source of this sequence is a human donor in a cohort sampled during active COVID-19. The sequencing sample was made of peripheral blood. This chain's CDR3 is CARSRDSQMNTEAFF. In DNA, the CDR3 is TGTGCCAGGAGCCGGGACAGCCAAATGAACACTGAAGCTTTCTTT.